This record concerns one TCR beta chain sequence. Its antigen is not identified. This sample was included in a study of T-cell reconstitution after alpha-beta-depleted transplantation in children. Study outcomes and limitations: Surviving recipient cells, namely T cells and thymic progenitors, were the source of high day-60 TCRbeta diversity in some patients. Newly produced T cells mostly accounted for T-cell counts and diversity one year post-transplant. At around two months after transplant, the alpha-beta T cells were reportedly derived from several hundred expanded clones that came from non-depleted graft cells.

V trimming: 5 bases; J trimming: 1 base; junction bases outside the gene matches: 11. This CDR3 contains 17 residues. The TCRbeta library was prepared with unique molecular identifiers. TCRdb passed the PCR reads through MiXCR, listing each CDR3 protein once. The table includes about 1,000,000 distinct CDR3 sequences, roughly 29% detected once. This sequence originates from a boy less than two years old who had a stem cell transplant for SCID, so the T cells may come from the graft donor. The sample in question was PBMCs, mostly from graft donor cells, obtained 360 days after TCRalphabeta/CD19-depleted stem cell transplant. The V and J genes are TRBV12-3 or TRBV12-4 and TRBJ2-1; 7 bases fit TRBD2. The CDR3 bases are TGTGCCAGCAGTCCCCCGAATAGCGGGTCTTCCTACAATGAGCAGTTCTTC. Its translation is CASSPPNSGSSYNEQFF.